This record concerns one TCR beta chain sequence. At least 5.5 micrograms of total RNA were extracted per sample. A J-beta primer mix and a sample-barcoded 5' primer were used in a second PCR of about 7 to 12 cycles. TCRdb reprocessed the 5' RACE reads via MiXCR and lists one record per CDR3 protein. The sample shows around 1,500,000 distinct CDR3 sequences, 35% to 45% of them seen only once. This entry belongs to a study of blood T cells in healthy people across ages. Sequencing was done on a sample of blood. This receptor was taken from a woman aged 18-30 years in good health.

The CDR3 sequence: CSARAGTEAYEQYF. As DNA, the CDR3 is TGCAGTGCTAGGGCGGGGACAGAGGCCTACGAGCAGTACTTC. The chain joins TRBV20-1 to TRBJ2-7; possible D gene TRBD1, 7 bases. Germline values: CDR1 DFQATT, CDR2 SNEGSKA (reference sequence). CDR3 length: 14 amino acids. V lost 3 bases, J lost 2 bases, and 14 bases lay in between.